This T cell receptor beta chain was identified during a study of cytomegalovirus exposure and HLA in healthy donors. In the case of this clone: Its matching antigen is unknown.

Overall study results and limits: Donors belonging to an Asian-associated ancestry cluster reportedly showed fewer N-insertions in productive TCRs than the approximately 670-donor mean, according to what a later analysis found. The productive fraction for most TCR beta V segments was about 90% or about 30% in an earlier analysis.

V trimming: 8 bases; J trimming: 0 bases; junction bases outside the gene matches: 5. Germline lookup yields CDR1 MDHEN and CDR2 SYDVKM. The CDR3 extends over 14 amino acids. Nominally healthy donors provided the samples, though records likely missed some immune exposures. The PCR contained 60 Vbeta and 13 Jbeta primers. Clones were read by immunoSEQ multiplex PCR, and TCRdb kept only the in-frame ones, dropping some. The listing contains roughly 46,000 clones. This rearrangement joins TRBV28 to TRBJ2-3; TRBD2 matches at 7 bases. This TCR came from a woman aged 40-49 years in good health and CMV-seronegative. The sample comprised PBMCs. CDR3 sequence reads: CASGGGGSTDTQYF. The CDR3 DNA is TGTGCCAGCGGGGGGGGAGGGAGCACAGATACGCAGTATTTT.